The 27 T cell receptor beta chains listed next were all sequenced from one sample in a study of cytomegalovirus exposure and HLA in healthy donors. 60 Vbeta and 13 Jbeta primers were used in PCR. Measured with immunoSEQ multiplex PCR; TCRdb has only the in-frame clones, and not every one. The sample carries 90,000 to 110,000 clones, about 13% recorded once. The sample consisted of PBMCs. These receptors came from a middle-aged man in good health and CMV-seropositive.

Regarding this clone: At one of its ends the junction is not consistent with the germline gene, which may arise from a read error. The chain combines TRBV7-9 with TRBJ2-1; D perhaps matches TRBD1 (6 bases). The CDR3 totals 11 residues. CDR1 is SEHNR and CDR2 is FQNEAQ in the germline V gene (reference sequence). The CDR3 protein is CASTIRDTLLF. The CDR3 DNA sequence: TGTGCCAGCACCATCCGGGACACTCTGCTCTTC. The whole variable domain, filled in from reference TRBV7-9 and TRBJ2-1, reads DTGVSQNPRHKITKRGQNVTFRCDPISEHNRLYWYRQTLGQGPEFLTYFQNEAQLEKSRLLSDRFSAERPKGSFSTLEIQRTEQGDSAMYLCASTIRDTLLFGPGTRLTVL.

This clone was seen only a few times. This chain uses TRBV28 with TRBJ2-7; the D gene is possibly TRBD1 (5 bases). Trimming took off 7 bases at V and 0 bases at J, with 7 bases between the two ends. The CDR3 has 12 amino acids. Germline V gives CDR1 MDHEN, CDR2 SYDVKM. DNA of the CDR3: TGTGCCAGCACAGGGTACTCCTACGAGCAGTACTTC. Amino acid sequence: CASTGYSYEQYF.

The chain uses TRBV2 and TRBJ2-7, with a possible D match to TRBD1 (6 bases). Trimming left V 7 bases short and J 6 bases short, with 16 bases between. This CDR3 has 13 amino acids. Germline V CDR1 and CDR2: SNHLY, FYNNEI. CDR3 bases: TGTGCCAGCATGGGCAGGGGCAAGGGCGAGCAGTACTTC. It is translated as CASMGRGKGEQYF.

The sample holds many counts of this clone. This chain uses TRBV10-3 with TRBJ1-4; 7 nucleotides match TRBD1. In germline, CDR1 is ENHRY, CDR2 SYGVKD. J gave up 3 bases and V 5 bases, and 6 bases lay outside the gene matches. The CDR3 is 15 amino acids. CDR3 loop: CAISRNRGANEKLFF. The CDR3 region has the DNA TGTGCCATCAGTAGAAACAGGGGAGCTAATGAAAAACTGTTTTTT.

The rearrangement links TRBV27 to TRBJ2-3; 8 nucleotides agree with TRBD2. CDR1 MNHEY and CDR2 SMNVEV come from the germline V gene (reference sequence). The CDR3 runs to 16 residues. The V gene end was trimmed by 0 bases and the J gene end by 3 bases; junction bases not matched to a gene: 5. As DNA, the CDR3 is TGTGCCAGCAGTTTATCTGCGGGAGGTGGGACAGATACGCAGTATTTT. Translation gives CASSLSAGGGTDTQYF.

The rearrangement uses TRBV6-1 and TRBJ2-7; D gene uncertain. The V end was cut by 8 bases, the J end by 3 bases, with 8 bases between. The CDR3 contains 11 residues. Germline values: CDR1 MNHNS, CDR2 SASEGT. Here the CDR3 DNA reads TGTGCCAGCTCCCAGAACTACGAGCAGTACTTC. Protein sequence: CASSQNYEQYF.

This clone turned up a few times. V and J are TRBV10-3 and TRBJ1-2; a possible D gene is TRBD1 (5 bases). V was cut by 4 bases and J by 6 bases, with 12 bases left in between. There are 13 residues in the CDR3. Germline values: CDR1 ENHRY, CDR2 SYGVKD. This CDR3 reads CAISVWQGDGYTF. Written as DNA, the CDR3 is TGTGCCATCAGTGTCTGGCAGGGCGATGGCTACACCTTC.

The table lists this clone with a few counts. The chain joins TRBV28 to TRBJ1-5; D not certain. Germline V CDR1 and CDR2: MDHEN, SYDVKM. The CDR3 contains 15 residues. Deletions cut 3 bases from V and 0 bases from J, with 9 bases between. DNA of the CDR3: TGTGCCAGCAGTTTGGAGCCAAATAGCAATCAGCCCCAGCATTTT. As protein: CASSLEPNSNQPQHF.

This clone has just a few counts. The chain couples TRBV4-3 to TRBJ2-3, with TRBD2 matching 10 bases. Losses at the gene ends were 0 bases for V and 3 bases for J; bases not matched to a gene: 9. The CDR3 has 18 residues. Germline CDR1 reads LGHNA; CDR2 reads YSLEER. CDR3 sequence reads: CASSQDLSGGLATDTQYF. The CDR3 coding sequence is TGCGCCAGCAGCCAAGATTTAAGCGGGGGACTAGCGACAGATACGCAGTATTTT.

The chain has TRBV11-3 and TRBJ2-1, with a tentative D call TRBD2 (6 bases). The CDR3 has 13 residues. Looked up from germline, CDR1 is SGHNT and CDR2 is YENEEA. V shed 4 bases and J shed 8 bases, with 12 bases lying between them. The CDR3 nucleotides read TGTGCCAGCAGCTCCCACGGGGGATATGAGCAGTTCTTC. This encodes CASSSHGGYEQFF.

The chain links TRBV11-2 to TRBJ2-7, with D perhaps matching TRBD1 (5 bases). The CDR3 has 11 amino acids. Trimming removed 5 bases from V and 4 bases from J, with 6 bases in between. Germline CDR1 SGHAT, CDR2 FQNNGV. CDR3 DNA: TGTGCCAGCAGCCGACAGTACGAGCAGTACTTC. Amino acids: CASSRQYEQYF.

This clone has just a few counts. CDR3 DNA sequence: TGTGCCAGCAGCGAAAGGGAGGGCCTTCACAATGAGCAGTTCTTC. The encoded protein is CASSEREGLHNEQFF. This chain links TRBV9 with TRBJ2-1, with 7 bases that match TRBD2. Germline V gives CDR1 SGDLS, CDR2 YYNGEE. V dropped 3 bases and J dropped 5; count of bases not matched to a gene: 8. The CDR3 sequence is 15 residues long.

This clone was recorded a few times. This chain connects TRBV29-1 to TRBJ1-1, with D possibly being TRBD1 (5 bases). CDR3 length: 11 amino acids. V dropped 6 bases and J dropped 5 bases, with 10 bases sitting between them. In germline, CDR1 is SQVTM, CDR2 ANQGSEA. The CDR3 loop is CSVPQGTEAFF. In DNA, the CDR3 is TGCAGCGTACCCCAGGGTACTGAAGCTTTCTTT.

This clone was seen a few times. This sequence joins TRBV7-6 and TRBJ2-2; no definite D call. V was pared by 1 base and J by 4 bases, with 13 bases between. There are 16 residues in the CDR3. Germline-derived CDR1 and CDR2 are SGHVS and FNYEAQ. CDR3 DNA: TGTGCCAGCAGCTTAGTTTTTTCTGAGCGCACCGGGGAGCTGTTTTTT. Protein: CASSLVFSERTGELFF.

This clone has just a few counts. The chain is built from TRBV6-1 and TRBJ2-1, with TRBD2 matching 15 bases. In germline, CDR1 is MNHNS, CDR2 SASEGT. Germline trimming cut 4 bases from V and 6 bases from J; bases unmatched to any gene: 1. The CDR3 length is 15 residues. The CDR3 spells CASSGGLAGGNEQFF. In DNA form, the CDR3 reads TGTGCCAGCAGTGGGGGACTAGCGGGGGGCAATGAGCAGTTCTTC.

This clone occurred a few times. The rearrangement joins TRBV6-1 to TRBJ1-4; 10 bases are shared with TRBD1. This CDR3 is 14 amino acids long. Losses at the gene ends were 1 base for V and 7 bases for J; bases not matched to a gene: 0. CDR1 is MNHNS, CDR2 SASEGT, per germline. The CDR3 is CASSEGTGGEKLFF. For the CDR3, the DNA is TGTGCCAGCAGTGAAGGGACAGGGGGTGAAAAACTGTTTTTT.

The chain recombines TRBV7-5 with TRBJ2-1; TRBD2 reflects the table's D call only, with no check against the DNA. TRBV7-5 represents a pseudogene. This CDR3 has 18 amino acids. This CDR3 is CARSPGLAGARSYNEQFF. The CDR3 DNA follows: TGTGCCAGAAGCCCGGGACTAGCGGGAGCCCGCTCCTACAATGAGCAGTTCTTC.

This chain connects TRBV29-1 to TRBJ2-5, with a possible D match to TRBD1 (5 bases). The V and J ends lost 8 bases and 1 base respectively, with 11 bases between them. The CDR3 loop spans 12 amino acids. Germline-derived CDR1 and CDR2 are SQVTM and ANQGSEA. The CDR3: CSCRELQETQYF. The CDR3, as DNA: TGCAGCTGCAGGGAACTCCAAGAGACCCAGTACTTC.

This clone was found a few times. The CDR3 region has the DNA TGTGCCAGCAGCTCCCTCCGGGGATTCTCTGGGGCCAACGTCCTGACTTTC. It encodes CASSSLRGFSGANVLTF. The chain combines TRBV7-2 with TRBJ2-6; TRBD2 might be the D (5 bases). Germline V lookup: CDR1 SGHTA, CDR2 FQGNSA. CDR3 length: 17 residues. With 4 bases removed from V and 0 bases from J, the gap between germline ends came to 13 bases.

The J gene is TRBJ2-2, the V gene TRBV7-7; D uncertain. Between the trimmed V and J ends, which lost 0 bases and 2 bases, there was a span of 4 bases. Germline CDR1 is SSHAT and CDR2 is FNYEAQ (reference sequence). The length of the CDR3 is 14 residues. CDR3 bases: TGTGCCAGCAGCTTAGCTTTAAACACCGGGGAGCTGTTTTTT. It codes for CASSLALNTGELFF.

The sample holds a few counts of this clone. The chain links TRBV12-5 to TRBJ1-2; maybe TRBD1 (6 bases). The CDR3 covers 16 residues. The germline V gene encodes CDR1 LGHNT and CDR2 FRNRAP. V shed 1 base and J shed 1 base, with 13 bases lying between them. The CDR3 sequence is CASGLGAGDINYGYTF. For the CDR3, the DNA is TGTGCTAGTGGTTTGGGGGCAGGGGACATTAACTATGGCTACACCTTC.

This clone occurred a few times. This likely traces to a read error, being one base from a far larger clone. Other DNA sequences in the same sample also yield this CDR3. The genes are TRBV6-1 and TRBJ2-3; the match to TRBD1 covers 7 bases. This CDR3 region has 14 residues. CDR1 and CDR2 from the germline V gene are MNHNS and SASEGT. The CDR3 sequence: CASSVTGDTDTQYF. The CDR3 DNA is TGTGCCAGTAGTGTTACAGGGGACACAGATACGCAGTATTTT.

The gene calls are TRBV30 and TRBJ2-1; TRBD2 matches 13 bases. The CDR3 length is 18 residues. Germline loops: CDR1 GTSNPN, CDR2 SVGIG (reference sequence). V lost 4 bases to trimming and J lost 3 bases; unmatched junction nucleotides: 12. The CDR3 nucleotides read TGTGCCTGGAAAGGTGGGACTAGCGGGATTCCACACTACAATGAGCAGTTCTTC. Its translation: CAWKGGTSGIPHYNEQFF.

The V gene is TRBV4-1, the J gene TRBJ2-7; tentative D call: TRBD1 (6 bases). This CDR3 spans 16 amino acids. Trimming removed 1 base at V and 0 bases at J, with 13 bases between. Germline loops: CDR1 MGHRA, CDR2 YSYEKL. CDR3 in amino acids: CASSQAPGQYSYEQYF. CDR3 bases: TGCGCCAGCAGCCAAGCACCCGGACAGTACTCCTACGAGCAGTACTTC.

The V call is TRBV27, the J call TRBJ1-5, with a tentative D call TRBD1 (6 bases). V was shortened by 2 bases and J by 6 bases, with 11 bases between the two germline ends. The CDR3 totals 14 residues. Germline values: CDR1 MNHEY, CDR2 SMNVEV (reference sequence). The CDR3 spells CASSLRGGGQPQHF. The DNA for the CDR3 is TGTGCCAGCAGTTTAAGAGGGGGGGGTCAGCCCCAGCATTTT.

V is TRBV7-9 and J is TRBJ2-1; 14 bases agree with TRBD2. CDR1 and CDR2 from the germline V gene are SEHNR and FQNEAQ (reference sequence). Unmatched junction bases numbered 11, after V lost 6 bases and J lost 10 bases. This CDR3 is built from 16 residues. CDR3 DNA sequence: TGTGCCAGCAGGACATCCCGACTAGCGGGAGGGGACGAGCAGTTCTTC. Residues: CASRTSRLAGGDEQFF.

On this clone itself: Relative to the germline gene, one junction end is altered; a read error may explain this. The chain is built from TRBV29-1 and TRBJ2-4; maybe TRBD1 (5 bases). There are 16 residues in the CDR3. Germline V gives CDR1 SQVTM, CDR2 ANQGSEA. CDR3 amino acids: CSVGNLWPPGANVLTF. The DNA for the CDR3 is TGCAGCGTTGGTAATTTGTGGCCCCCTGGGGCCAACGTCCTCACTTTC.